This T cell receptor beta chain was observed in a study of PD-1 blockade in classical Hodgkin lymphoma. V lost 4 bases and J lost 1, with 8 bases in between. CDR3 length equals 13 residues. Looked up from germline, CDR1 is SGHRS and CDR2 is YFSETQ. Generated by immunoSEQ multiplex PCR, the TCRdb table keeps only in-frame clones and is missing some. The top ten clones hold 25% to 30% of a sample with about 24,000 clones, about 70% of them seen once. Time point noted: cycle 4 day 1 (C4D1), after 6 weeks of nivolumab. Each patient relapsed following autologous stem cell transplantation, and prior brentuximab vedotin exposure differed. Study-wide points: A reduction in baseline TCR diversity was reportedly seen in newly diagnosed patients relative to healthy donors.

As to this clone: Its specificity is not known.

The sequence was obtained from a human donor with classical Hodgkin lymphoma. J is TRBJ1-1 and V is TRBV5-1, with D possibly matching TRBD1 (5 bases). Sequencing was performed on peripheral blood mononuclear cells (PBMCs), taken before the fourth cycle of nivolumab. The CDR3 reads CASSKGQNTEAFF. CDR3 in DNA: TGCGCCAGCAGCAAAGGACAGAACACTGAAGCTTTCTTT.